Shown below are 26 T cell receptor beta chains from a single sample sequenced in a study of PD-1 blockade in classical Hodgkin lymphoma. With no exception, relapse followed autologous stem cell transplantation in all patients, and brentuximab vedotin exposure varied. The method was immunoSEQ multiplex PCR; TCRdb's version includes in-frame clones alone and lacks a portion of them. Of roughly 15,000 clones in the sample, more than 75% were seen once. This sample comprised peripheral blood mononuclear cells (PBMCs), obtained at baseline. All receptors come from a human donor with classical Hodgkin lymphoma.

The genes are TRBV28 and TRBJ2-1; tentative D call: TRBD2 (6 bases). In germline, CDR1 is MDHEN, CDR2 SYDVKM. The CDR3 is 15 residues long. The V end lost 5 bases, the J end lost 4 bases, and 15 bases lay between the germline ends. CDR3 DNA: TGTGCCAGCAGTCTACACCCGGGACTTTACAATGAGCAGTTCTTC. Protein sequence: CASSLHPGLYNEQFF.

This clone is a singleton in its sample. This chain links TRBV7-2 with TRBJ2-3; TRBD1 might be the D (5 bases). With 4 bases removed from V and 3 bases from J, the gap between germline ends came to 11 bases. The CDR3 consists of 14 residues. CDR1 is SGHTA, CDR2 FQGNSA, per germline. CDR3 bases: TGTGCCAGCAGCTCTCCGACAGCGACAGATACGCAGTATTTT. Amino acids: CASSSPTATDTQYF.

This clone occurred a few times. The V and J genes are TRBV9 and TRBJ2-3; D call uncertain. Germline loops: CDR1 SGDLS, CDR2 YYNGEE. V was cut by 4 bases and J by 6 bases, with 6 bases left in between. This CDR3 is 11 amino acids long. CDR3 in amino acids: CASSPRDTQYF. CDR3 DNA sequence: TGTGCCAGCAGCCCCAGGGATACGCAGTATTTT.

The chain carries TRBV9 and TRBJ2-3; maybe TRBD1 (6 bases). Per germline, CDR1 SGDLS and CDR2 YYNGEE. CDR3 size: 15 residues. Trimming shortened V by 3 bases and J by 0 bases, and 11 bases separated the two germline ends. The CDR3 DNA reads TGTGCCAGCAGCGCAGGGGCACCGAGCACAGATACGCAGTATTTT. Protein product: CASSAGAPSTDTQYF.

The rearrangement joins TRBV5-1 to TRBJ2-1; 9 nucleotides align to TRBD1. CDR1 and CDR2 (germline): SGHRS, YFSETQ. Trimming at V came to 3 bases and at J to 9 bases, leaving 7 bases not matched to a gene. This CDR3 has 14 residues. The CDR3: CASSSGTGIGEQFF. CDR3 bases: TGCGCCAGCAGCTCCGGGACAGGGATTGGTGAGCAGTTCTTC.

This clone has only a few counts. The V call is TRBV6-5, the J call TRBJ2-4; 8 bases align to TRBD2. This CDR3 region has 14 residues. Per the germline V gene, CDR1 is MNHEY and CDR2 is SVGAGI. With V trimmed by 10 bases and J by 2 bases, 7 bases remained unmatched. This CDR3 reads CATSTGGTKNIQYF. The CDR3 nucleotides read TGTGCCACCTCAACGGGGGGGACCAAAAACATTCAGTACTTC.

The chain is built from TRBV10-2 and TRBJ2-7; no definite D call. The CDR3 length is 12 residues. V lost 10 bases to trimming and J lost 3 bases, with 13 bases between them. Germline assignment: CDR1 WSHSY and CDR2 SAAADI. The CDR3 DNA is TGCGCCACCACCCCGGCCAACTACGAGCAGTACTTC. This gives the protein CATTPANYEQYF.

The V gene is TRBV7-2, the J gene TRBJ2-5, with a possible D match to TRBD1 (6 bases). CDR3 size: 14 residues. V lost 2 bases, J lost 5 bases, and 12 bases lay in between. Looked up from germline, CDR1 is SGHTA and CDR2 is FQGNSA. In DNA, the CDR3 is TGTGCCAGCAGCTTATTCCAGGGGCAGGAGACCCAGTACTTC. It encodes CASSLFQGQETQYF.

This clone was counted a single time. The gene calls are TRBV9 and TRBJ2-5, with 8 nucleotides matching TRBD2. The germline gives CDR1 SGDLS, CDR2 YYNGEE. The V segment lost 2 bases and the J segment 1 base; nucleotides outside the gene matches: 7. This CDR3 is built from 16 residues. CDR3 region: CASSVSSGSLQETQYF. CDR3 DNA: TGTGCCAGCAGCGTGTCCAGCGGGAGCCTCCAAGAGACCCAGTACTTC.

The chain's CDR3 is CASSPWRGPDTQYF. CDR3 bases: TGCGCCAGCAGCCCGTGGAGGGGGCCAGATACGCAGTATTTT. J is TRBJ2-3 and V is TRBV4-1; D is perhaps TRBD1 (7 bases). The CDR3 loop spans 14 amino acids. The germline CDR1 and CDR2 sequences are MGHRA and YSYEKL. The ends were cut back, 4 bases at V and 4 bases at J, with 12 bases in the middle.

The chain joins TRBV7-2 to TRBJ2-5; D gene ambiguous. This CDR3 spans 14 amino acids. Germline-derived CDR1 and CDR2 are SGHTA and FQGNSA. The V end lost 1 base, the J end lost 2 bases, and 8 bases lay between the germline ends. In DNA form, the CDR3 reads TGTGCCAGCAGCTTAGTCTACGGGCAAGAGACCCAGTACTTC. Translated: CASSLVYGQETQYF.

The chain is built from TRBV4-3 and TRBJ1-2, with a possible D match to TRBD1 (6 bases). CDR3 length: 13 amino acids. V was clipped by 6 bases and J by 3 bases, with 11 bases between them. The germline gives CDR1 LGHNA, CDR2 YSLEER. The CDR3 loop reads CASRQGRDYGYTF. CDR3 nucleotide sequence: TGCGCCAGCAGACAGGGTAGGGACTATGGCTACACCTTC.

The rearrangement joins TRBV28 to TRBJ2-7; D is unclear. Trimming removed 2 bases at V and 6 bases at J, with 8 bases between. Germline loops: CDR1 MDHEN, CDR2 SYDVKM. This CDR3 is 12 amino acids long. CDR3 region: CASSLLTFEQYF. The CDR3 DNA follows: TGTGCCAGCAGTTTACTCACGTTCGAGCAGTACTTC.

The chain employs TRBV7-6 and TRBJ2-3; the D gene could be TRBD1 or TRBD2 (5 bases each). CDR1 SGHVS and CDR2 FNYEAQ come from the germline V gene. V lost 1 base, J lost 2 bases, and 16 bases lay in between. This CDR3 comprises 17 residues. CDR3 bases: TGTGCCAGCAGCTTAGGGTTCAGGGACCTCAACACAGATACGCAGTATTTT. Translation: CASSLGFRDLNTDTQYF. The whole variable domain, filled in from reference TRBV7-6 and TRBJ2-3, reads GAGVSQSPRYKVTKRGQDVALRCDPISGHVSLYWYRQALGQGPEFLTYFNYEAQQDKSGLPNDRFSAERPEGSISTLTIQRTEQRDSAMYRCASSLGFRDLNTDTQYFGPGTRLTVL.

The V and J genes are TRBV6-6 and TRBJ2-5, with 9 bases matching TRBD2. In germline, CDR1 is MNHNY, CDR2 SVGAGI (reference sequence). The V gene end was trimmed by 7 bases and the J gene end by 5 bases; junction bases not matched to a gene: 11. The CDR3 covers 15 residues. The CDR3 protein is CASTAGGIGSETQYF. The DNA of the CDR3 is TGTGCCAGCACTGCGGGGGGGATTGGATCGGAGACCCAGTACTTC.

The J gene is TRBJ1-1, the V gene TRBV19; unclear D gene. Germline V gene data show CDR1 as LNHDA and CDR2 as SQIVND (reference sequence). The V and J ends lost 6 bases and 4 bases respectively, with 18 bases between them. The CDR3 sequence is 15 residues long. In nucleotides, the CDR3 is TGTGCCAGTAGCCACCGGACTCCCAGAAGCACTGAAGCTTTCTTT. Protein: CASSHRTPRSTEAFF. The full variable domain, in which reference TRBV19 and TRBJ1-1 provide the parts outside the CDR3, is DGGITQSPKYLFRKEGQNVTLSCEQNLNHDAMYWYRQDPGQGLRLIYYSQIVNDFQKGDIAEGYSVSREKKESFPLTVTSAQKNPTAFYLCASSHRTPRSTEAFFGQGTRLTVV.

Here the CDR3 reads CASTRVERGGPPYNEQFF. The CDR3 DNA reads as TGTGCCAGCACCCGAGTCGAGCGGGGGGGCCCCCCCTACAATGAGCAGTTCTTC. This sequence joins TRBV28 and TRBJ2-1; 10 nucleotides match TRBD2. This CDR3 has 18 residues. With V trimmed by 7 bases and J by 2 bases, 14 bases remained unmatched. Germline lookup yields CDR1 MDHEN and CDR2 SYDVKM. Full variable domain (outside the CDR3, taken from reference TRBV28 and TRBJ2-1): DVKVTQSSRYLVKRTGEKVFLECVQDMDHENMFWYRQDPGLGLRLIYFSYDVKMKEKGDIPEGYSVSREKKERFSLILESASTNQTSMYLCASTRVERGGPPYNEQFFGPGTRLTVL.

The gene calls are TRBV9 and TRBJ1-1; TRBD1 might be the D (5 bases). V gave up 4 bases and J gave up 5 bases, with 18 bases separating them. CDR1 SGDLS and CDR2 YYNGEE come from the germline V gene. The CDR3 loop spans 15 amino acids. The CDR3 here is CASSPGTLGKTEAFF. The CDR3 DNA reads as TGTGCCAGCAGCCCGGGGACCTTGGGGAAAACTGAAGCTTTCTTT.

The V and J genes are TRBV2 and TRBJ2-5; D remains unclear. The CDR3 has 12 amino acids. CDR1 and CDR2 (germline): SNHLY, FYNNEI. Trimming took 4 bases from V and 5 from J, leaving 8 bases between them. DNA of the CDR3: TGTGCCAGCAGTGGGTCTGGGGAGACCCAGTACTTC. Amino acids: CASSGSGETQYF.

This chain uses TRBV19 with TRBJ1-1, with D unresolved. The CDR3 spans 14 residues. V lost 5 bases to trimming and J lost 1 base, with 11 bases between them. Germline V gene data show CDR1 as LNHDA and CDR2 as SQIVND (reference sequence). The CDR3 nucleotides are TGTGCCAGTAGTCCTAGGACGGCGAACACTGAAGCTTTCTTT. Translation: CASSPRTANTEAFF.

The rearrangement joins TRBV5-8 to TRBJ2-5; possibly TRBD2 for D (7 bases). This CDR3 is 19 amino acids long. The V gene's germline CDR1 is SGHTS and CDR2 YDEGEE. The V and J ends lost 4 bases and 4 bases respectively, with 29 bases between them. CDR3 bases: TGTGCCAGCAGCCCCCTGGGTGTTAGGGGGGGCTCCCGTTCAGAGACCCAGTACTTC. Residues: CASSPLGVRGGSRSETQYF. The variable domain in full, with the rest retrieved from reference TRBV5-8 and TRBJ2-5, is EAGVTQSPTHLIKTRGQQATLRCSPISGHTSVYWYQQALGLGLQFLLWYDEGEERNRGNFPPRFSGRQFPNYSSELNVNALELEDSALYLCASSPLGVRGGSRSETQYFGPGTRLLVL.

Concerning this clone: Relative to the germline gene, one junction end is altered; a read error may explain this. The rearrangement links TRBV7-7 to TRBJ2-3; possible D gene TRBD2, 6 bases. Germline values: CDR1 SSHAT, CDR2 FNYEAQ (reference sequence). The CDR3 covers 13 residues. The CDR3 DNA reads as TGTGCCAGCAGCCGGGACTTCACAGATATGCAGTATTTT. It yields the protein CASSRDFTDMQYF.

V and J are TRBV5-1 and TRBJ2-5; maybe TRBD1 (5 bases). CDR1 is SGHRS, CDR2 YFSETQ, per germline. The CDR3 consists of 12 residues. V was pared by 5 bases and J by 2 bases, with 7 bases between. DNA of the CDR3: TGCGCCAGCAGGAAGGGGCAAGAGACCCAGTACTTC. Encoded protein: CASRKGQETQYF.

This chain joins TRBV5-6 and TRBJ1-2; D is unresolved. This CDR3 spans 14 amino acids. Trimming took 7 bases from V and 6 from J, leaving 19 bases between them. Germline values: CDR1 SGHDT, CDR2 YYEEEE. CDR3 bases: TGTGCCAGCTCACCCTGGCCGGCCGACGATGGCTACACCTTC. Its translation: CASSPWPADDGYTF.

This chain joins TRBV9 and TRBJ2-1; D is uncertain. This CDR3 region has 14 residues. Per the germline V gene, CDR1 is SGDLS and CDR2 is YYNGEE. The ends were cut back, 0 bases at V and 3 bases at J, with 7 bases in the middle. This CDR3 is CASSVEKVYNEQFF. CDR3 coding DNA: TGTGCCAGCAGCGTAGAGAAAGTCTACAATGAGCAGTTCTTC.

This clone was seen a few times. This chain joins TRBV5-1 and TRBJ2-3; possible D gene TRBD1, 5 bases. From germline, CDR1 is SGHRS and CDR2 YFSETQ. V lost 0 bases and J lost 2, with 10 bases in between. The CDR3 contains 15 residues. In nucleotides, the CDR3 is TGCGCCAGCAGCTTGGAAGGGGTCCCCACAGATACGCAGTATTTT. The encoded protein is CASSLEGVPTDTQYF.